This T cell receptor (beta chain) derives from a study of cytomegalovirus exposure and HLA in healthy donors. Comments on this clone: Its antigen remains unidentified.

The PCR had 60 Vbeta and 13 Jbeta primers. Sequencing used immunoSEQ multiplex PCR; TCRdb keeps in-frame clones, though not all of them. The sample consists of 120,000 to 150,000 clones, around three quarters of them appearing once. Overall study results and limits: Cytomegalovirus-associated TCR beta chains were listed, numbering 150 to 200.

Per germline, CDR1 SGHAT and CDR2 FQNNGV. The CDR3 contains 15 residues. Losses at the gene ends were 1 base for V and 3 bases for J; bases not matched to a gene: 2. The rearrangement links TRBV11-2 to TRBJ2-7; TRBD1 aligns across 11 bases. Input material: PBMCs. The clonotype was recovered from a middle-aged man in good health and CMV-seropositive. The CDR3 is CASSLGGQGVYEQYF. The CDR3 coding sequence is TGTGCCAGCAGCTTAGGGGGACAGGGGGTCTACGAGCAGTACTTC.